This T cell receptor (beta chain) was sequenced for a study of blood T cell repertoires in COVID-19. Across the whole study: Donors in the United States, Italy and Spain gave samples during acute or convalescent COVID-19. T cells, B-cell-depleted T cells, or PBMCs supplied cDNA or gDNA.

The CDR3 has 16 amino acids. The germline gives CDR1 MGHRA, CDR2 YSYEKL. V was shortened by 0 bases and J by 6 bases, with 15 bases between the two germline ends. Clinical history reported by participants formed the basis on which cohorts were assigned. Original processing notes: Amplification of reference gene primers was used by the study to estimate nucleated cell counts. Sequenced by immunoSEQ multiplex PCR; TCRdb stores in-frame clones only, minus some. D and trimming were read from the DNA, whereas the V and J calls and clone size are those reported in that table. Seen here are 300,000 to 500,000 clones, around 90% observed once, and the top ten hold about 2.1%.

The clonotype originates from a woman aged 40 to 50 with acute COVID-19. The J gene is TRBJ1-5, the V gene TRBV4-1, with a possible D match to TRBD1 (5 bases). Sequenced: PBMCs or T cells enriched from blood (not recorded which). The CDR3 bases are TGCGCCAGCAGCCAAGAAGAAGCAGGGTTGGGTCAGCCCCAGCATTTT. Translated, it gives CASSQEEAGLGQPQHF.